What follows are 15 T cell receptor beta chains derived from one specimen sequenced in a study of blood T cell repertoires in COVID-19. TCRdb keeps only in-frame clones here, not all; method: immunoSEQ multiplex PCR. This sample carries fewer than 110,000 clones, just over 90% of them seen once, and the ten largest clones take under 1.5%. Sequenced sample: peripheral blood. The receptors stem from a woman in her twenties or thirties with acute or convalescent COVID-19.

This sequence joins TRBV5-1 and TRBJ1-3; D unclear. CDR1 and CDR2 from the germline V gene are SGHRS and YFSETQ. The CDR3 runs to 16 residues. Trimming took off 0 bases at V and 0 bases at J, with 10 bases between the two ends. As DNA, the CDR3 is TGCGCCAGCAGCTTGGGTAGTGTGCTCTCTGGAAACACCATATATTTT. The encoded protein is CASSLGSVLSGNTIYF.

This rearrangement joins TRBV18 to TRBJ2-2; TRBD2 matches at 13 bases. With 3 bases clipped from V and 13 bases from J, the junction kept 8 bases outside the gene matches. Germline V gene lookup returns CDR1 KGHSH and CDR2 LQKENI. This CDR3 spans 15 amino acids. CDR3 coding DNA: TGTGCCAGCTCACCCATGACTAGCGGGGGGACTTTGCTGTTTTTT. The encoded protein is CASSPMTSGGTLLFF.

The chain joins TRBV5-8 to TRBJ1-6; TRBD1 matches 9 bases. V shed 8 bases and J 8 bases; nucleotides not matched to a gene: 11. CDR1 and CDR2 from the germline V gene are SGHTS and YDEGEE. This CDR3 region has 15 residues. As DNA, the CDR3 is TGTGCCAGTTTGACCTTCGGGACAGGGTATTCACCCCTCCACTTT. It translates to CASLTFGTGYSPLHF.

This chain links TRBV13 with TRBJ2-7; 8 nucleotides line up with TRBD1. This CDR3 is built from 16 residues. Germline CDR1 and CDR2: PRHDT and FYEKMQ (reference sequence). V shed 0 bases and J 0 bases; nucleotides not matched to a gene: 4. DNA for the CDR3: TGTGCCAGCAGCTTAGGTGTCGGGACAGGCTCCTACGAGCAGTACTTC. Its protein is CASSLGVGTGSYEQYF.

The CDR3 here is CASSAAPLTDLTEMNTEAFF. The CDR3, as DNA: TGTGCCAGCAGTGCGGCACCCCTGACAGATCTGACGGAGATGAACACTGAAGCTTTCTTT. This chain joins TRBV6-1 and TRBJ1-1; tentatively, D is TRBD1 (5 bases). With 4 bases removed from V and 0 bases from J, the gap between germline ends came to 27 bases. The germline CDR1 and CDR2 sequences are MNHNS and SASEGT. The CDR3 contains 20 residues.

The chain couples TRBV7-2 to TRBJ1-2; D call uncertain. CDR1 and CDR2 from the germline V gene are SGHTA and FQGNSA. The CDR3 spans 15 residues. Trimming pared 1 base from V and 8 bases from J, leaving 17 bases between. CDR3 DNA: TGTGCCAGCAGCTTAGGTCGGGAATTCAGTGGGGGCTACACCTTC. It encodes CASSLGREFSGGYTF. The full variable domain, in which reference TRBV7-2 and TRBJ1-2 provide the parts outside the CDR3, is GAGVSQSPSNKVTEKGKDVELRCDPISGHTALYWYRQSLGQGLEFLIYFQGNSAPDKSGLPSDRFSAERTGGSVSTLTIQRTQQEDSAVYLCASSLGREFSGGYTFGSGTRLTVV.

This chain connects TRBV4-3 to TRBJ1-2; 8 bases fit TRBD1. The CDR3 loop spans 14 amino acids. CDR1 LGHNA and CDR2 YSLEER come from the germline V gene. With V trimmed by 0 bases and J by 5 bases, 2 bases remained unmatched. This CDR3 is CASSQEGQAYGYTF. CDR3 bases: TGCGCCAGCAGCCAAGAGGGACAGGCTTATGGCTACACCTTC.

The V gene is TRBV10-3, the J gene TRBJ1-4; no definite D call. The germline V gene has CDR1 ENHRY and CDR2 SYGVKD. V was shortened by 6 bases and J by 5 bases, with 10 bases between the two germline ends. This CDR3 spans 13 amino acids. The CDR3 is CAISAGGNEKLFF. In DNA form, the CDR3 reads TGTGCCATCAGCGCAGGAGGCAATGAAAAACTGTTTTTT.

This clone is a singleton in its sample. The CDR3: CASSQGPGLAATNEQFF. The DNA for the CDR3 is TGCGCCAGCAGCCAAGGACCGGGACTAGCGGCTACAAATGAGCAGTTCTTC. The rearrangement uses TRBV4-1 and TRBJ2-1; 11 bases agree with TRBD2. V lost 1 base to trimming and J lost 7 bases; unmatched junction nucleotides: 9. The CDR3 spans 17 residues. The germline V gene has CDR1 MGHRA and CDR2 YSYEKL.

The V call is TRBV28, the J call TRBJ1-4; D perhaps matches TRBD1 (6 bases). CDR3 length equals 13 residues. CDR1 is MDHEN, CDR2 SYDVKM, per germline. The V end lost 10 bases, the J end lost 7 bases, and 16 bases lay between the germline ends. In DNA form, the CDR3 reads TGTGCCACCTGGACAGCGAGTATTGAAAAACTGTTTTTT. Translated, it gives CATWTASIEKLFF.

The DNA of the CDR3 is TGTGCCTGGAGTGTATCTAGCGCAAATGAGCAGTTCTTC. It translates to CAWSVSSANEQFF. The chain employs TRBV30 and TRBJ2-1; D is perhaps TRBD2 (6 bases). Germline CDR1 is GTSNPN and CDR2 is SVGIG (reference sequence). This CDR3 contains 13 residues. V was shortened by 0 bases and J by 7 bases, with 10 bases between the two germline ends.

The V gene is TRBV15, the J gene TRBJ2-7; D is possibly TRBD1 (6 bases). Germline assignment: CDR1 LNHNV and CDR2 YYDKDF (reference sequence). V lost 1 base, J lost 5 bases, and 12 bases lay in between. The CDR3 length is 14 residues. The CDR3 loop is CATSRGGTSDEQYF. In DNA, the CDR3 is TGTGCCACCAGCAGAGGAGGGACAAGCGACGAGCAGTACTTC.

The CDR3 loop is CATSASGGTDTQYF. The CDR3 coding sequence is TGTGCCACCTCGGCTAGCGGGGGCACAGATACGCAGTATTTT. This sequence joins TRBV11-2 and TRBJ2-3, with 9 bases aligning to TRBD2. This CDR3 spans 14 amino acids. The J segment lost 1 base and the V segment lost 10 bases, leaving 6 bases of the junction unmatched. Germline V gene lookup returns CDR1 SGHAT and CDR2 FQNNGV.

The chain carries TRBV27 and TRBJ1-2; D is unclear. The germline V gene has CDR1 MNHEY and CDR2 SMNVEV (reference sequence). The CDR3 is 15 residues long. Trimming shortened V by 6 bases and J by 0 bases, and 14 bases separated the two germline ends. The CDR3 sequence is CASSPLRLANYGYTF. In DNA, the CDR3 is TGTGCCAGCAGCCCCCTGCGACTAGCTAACTATGGCTACACCTTC.

The chain carries TRBV9 and TRBJ2-6; possibly TRBD2 for D (5 bases). Per the germline V gene, CDR1 is SGDLS and CDR2 is YYNGEE. Trimming left V 3 bases short and J 1 base short, with 20 bases between. The CDR3 is 19 residues long. The CDR3 here is CASSEPQYWTLSGANVLTF. CDR3 in DNA: TGTGCCAGCAGCGAGCCCCAGTACTGGACTCTTTCTGGGGCCAACGTCCTGACTTTC. The whole variable domain, remainder taken from reference TRBV9 and TRBJ2-6, is DSGVTQTPKHLITATGQRVTLRCSPRSGDLSVYWYQQSLDQGLQFLIQYYNGEERAKGNILERFSAQQFPDLHSELNLSSLELGDSALYFCASSEPQYWTLSGANVLTFGAGSRLTVL.